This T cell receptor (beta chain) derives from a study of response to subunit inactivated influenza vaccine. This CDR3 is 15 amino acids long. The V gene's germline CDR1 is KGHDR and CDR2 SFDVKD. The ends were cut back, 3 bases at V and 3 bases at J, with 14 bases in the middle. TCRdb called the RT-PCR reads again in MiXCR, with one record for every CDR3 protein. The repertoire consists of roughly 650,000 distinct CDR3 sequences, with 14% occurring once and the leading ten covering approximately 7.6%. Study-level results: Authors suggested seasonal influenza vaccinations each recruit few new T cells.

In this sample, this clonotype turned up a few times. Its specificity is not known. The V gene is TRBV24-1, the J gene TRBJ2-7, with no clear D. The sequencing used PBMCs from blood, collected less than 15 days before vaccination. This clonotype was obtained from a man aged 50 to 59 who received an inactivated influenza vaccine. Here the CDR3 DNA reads TGTGCCACCAGTGATAGTAGGAAGTCGGTCTACGAGCAGTACTTC. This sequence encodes CATSDSRKSVYEQYF.